Listed below are T cell receptor beta chains from one sample, sequenced in a study of T cell repertoires in cytomegalovirus infection. TCRdb used MiXCR to reprocess the reads, holding one entry per CDR3 protein. This sample has 310,000 or so distinct CDR3 sequences, with about 25% found just once. What was sequenced was PBMCs. The receptors stem from a human donor in good health (CMV status not recorded). Some clones in this sample may be carry-over from other donors' samples. Both conserved end residues are part of each CDR3. The order of the fields is clone size, D gene, V gene, J gene, CDR3 DNA, CDR3 protein. A D gene is named only where the DNA matches it firmly. The listing skips clone size in some rows; elsewhere it reads once, few, many or a size class.

.	.	TRBV12-3/TRBV12-4	TRBJ1-1	TGTGCCAGCAGTTCTCGAGGGGGGGTGCACACTGAAGCTTTCTTT	CASSSRGGVHTEAFF
few	TRBD2	TRBV28	TRBJ2-1	TGTGCCAGCAATCTCAGCGGGGGCCGATACAATGAGCAGTTCTTC	CASNLSGGRYNEQFF
many	.	TRBV12-3/TRBV12-4	TRBJ1-2	TGTGCCAGCAGTTTTCGGGGGACCTATGGCTACACCTTC	CASSFRGTYGYTF
many	.	TRBV7-9	TRBJ2-5	TGTGCCAGCAGCTCCGGGGATCAAGAGACCCAGTACTTC	CASSSGDQETQYF
few	.	TRBV6-6	TRBJ1-1	TGTGCCAGCATCCAACAGGCGGCGGGGGGCACTGAAGCTTTCTTT	CASIQQAAGGTEAFF
many	TRBD2	TRBV7-3	TRBJ2-3	TGTGCCAGCAGCTCACTAGCGGGGGAAAACACAGATACGCAGTATTTT	CASSSLAGENTDTQYF
few	.	TRBV4-1	TRBJ2-2	TGCGCCAGCAGCCAAGAGACTAGTCGATTTGGGGACACCGGGGAGCTGTTTTTT	CASSQETSRFGDTGELFF
.	TRBD2	TRBV28	TRBJ2-5	TGTGCCAGCAGTTTTGGATTGCGGGGGGGCTGGGAGACCCAGTACTTC	CASSFGLRGGWETQYF
.	.	TRBV28	TRBJ2-7	TGTGCCAGCACTGGGGGCTACGAGCAGTACTTC	CASTGGYEQYF
.	.	TRBV19	TRBJ2-5	TGTGCCAGTAGTATCTTCGGCAGTCAAGAGACCCAGTACTTC	CASSIFGSQETQYF
.	.	TRBV5-1	TRBJ2-1	TGCGCCAGCAGCGTCACTATGAGCTCCTACAATGAGCAGTTCTTC	CASSVTMSSYNEQFF
many	.	TRBV7-8	TRBJ2-3	TGTGCCAGCAGCTTAGCGGCTGGTAGCACAGATACGCAGTATTTT	CASSLAAGSTDTQYF
few	TRBD2	TRBV7-6	TRBJ2-5	TGTGCCAGCAGCTATCTTCGGGGGGGGCTAGCCCTAGAGACCCAGTACTTC	CASSYLRGGLALETQYF
many	.	TRBV7-2	TRBJ2-5	TGTGCCAGCAGCTTACGGACTCAAGGGACCCAGTACTTC	CASSLRTQGTQYF
.	TRBD2	TRBV7-6	TRBJ2-3	TGTGCCAGCAGCCCCCGGGCGGGGACTAGTCCTTCCACGCAGTATTTT	CASSPRAGTSPSTQYF
few	TRBD2	TRBV4-2	TRBJ2-2	TGTGCCAGCAGCCAAACTAGCGGGGGGTCCGACACCGGGGAGCTGTTTTTT	CASSQTSGGSDTGELFF
.	.	TRBV5-4	TRBJ2-1	TGTGCCAGCAGCTTAAGGTTTGCTGGAGACAATGAGCAGTTCTTC	CASSLRFAGDNEQFF
.	.	TRBV20-1	TRBJ1-1	TGCAGTGCCAGGGGCTTGCAGGGTGCGAACACTGAAGCTTTCTTT	CSARGLQGANTEAFF
.	TRBD1	TRBV7-2	TRBJ2-5	TGTGCCAGCAGCTTAGGCCGGGACAGGGTAGGAGAGACCCAGTACTTC	CASSLGRDRVGETQYF
.	TRBD2	TRBV5-1	TRBJ2-2	TGCGCCTCCAGGACGGGAGGTGCGAACACCGGGGAGCTGTTTTTT	CASRTGGANTGELFF
.	TRBD1	TRBV28	TRBJ2-7	TGTGCCAGCAGATCGACAGGGGACGGGGTCTACGAGCAGTACTTC	CASRSTGDGVYEQYF
many	.	TRBV7-9	TRBJ2-4	TGTGCCAGCAGCTTAGCAGGGCTACCAAACATTCAGTACTTC	CASSLAGLPNIQYF
many	.	TRBV7-8	TRBJ2-3	TGTGCCAGCAGCCCGCGGTACGATACGCAGTATTTT	CASSPRYDTQYF
many	.	TRBV7-2	TRBJ2-1	TGTGCCAGCAGCCCACCTAGTTCTTCCTACAATGAGCAGTTCTTC	CASSPPSSSYNEQFF
.	.	TRBV29-1	TRBJ1-1	TGCAGCGTTTCCCCGAGTACTGAAGCTTTCTTT	CSVSPSTEAFF
.	.	TRBV30	TRBJ2-7	TGTGCCTGGAGTGTTTTCAGAGTCGAGCAGTACTTC	CAWSVFRVEQYF
.	.	TRBV3-1	TRBJ1-5	TGTGCCAGCAGTCACAGGGATAGCAATCAGCCCCAGCATTTT	CASSHRDSNQPQHF
.	.	TRBV10-3	TRBJ2-2	TGTGCCATCAGTGAGTCCTACGGGAACACCGGGGAGCTGTTTTTT	CAISESYGNTGELFF
few	TRBD2	TRBV12-3/TRBV12-4	TRBJ2-1	TGTGCCAGCAGTTTACTGGCGGGAGGGCCAGGCGTTGATACGTTCTTC	CASSLLAGGPGVDTFF
.	.	TRBV6-5	TRBJ2-3	TGTGCCAGCAGCCGGGACCGGAGAGATACGCAGTATTTT	CASSRDRRDTQYF
many	.	TRBV12-3/TRBV12-4	TRBJ2-2	TGTGCCAGCAGCCGGGACACCGGGGAGCTGTTTTTT	CASSRDTGELFF
.	.	TRBV6-1	TRBJ2-7	TGTGCCAGCATGAACAGCGCCAACGAGCAGTACTTC	CASMNSANEQYF
.	TRBD2	TRBV7-2	TRBJ2-5	TGTGCCAGTCTAGCGGGCCTCCGGGAGACCCAGTACTTC	CASLAGLRETQYF
many	.	TRBV28	TRBJ2-1	TGTGCCAGCAGTTACCGGGACCCGAGCTCCTACAATGAGCAGTTCTTC	CASSYRDPSSYNEQFF
.	TRBD1	TRBV7-2	TRBJ1-2	TGTGCCAGCAGCTTAGAAGCCAGGGGGAACTATGGCTACACCTTC	CASSLEARGNYGYTF
many	.	TRBV19	TRBJ1-1	TGTGCCAGTAGTATACGGGAGAACACTGAAGCTTTCTTT	CASSIRENTEAFF
.	.	TRBV20-1	TRBJ2-2	TGCAGTGCCAATTTAGGGGGGGGGGCGAACACCGGGGAGCTGTTTTTT	CSANLGGGANTGELFF
.	TRBD2	TRBV7-8	TRBJ2-1	TGTGCCAGCAGACGGACTAGCGGATACAATGAGCAGTTCTTC	CASRRTSGYNEQFF
.	TRBD2	TRBV11-2	TRBJ2-1	TGTGCCAGCAGCTTAGAACTAGCGGGAGGCGCAAATGAGCAGTTCTTC	CASSLELAGGANEQFF